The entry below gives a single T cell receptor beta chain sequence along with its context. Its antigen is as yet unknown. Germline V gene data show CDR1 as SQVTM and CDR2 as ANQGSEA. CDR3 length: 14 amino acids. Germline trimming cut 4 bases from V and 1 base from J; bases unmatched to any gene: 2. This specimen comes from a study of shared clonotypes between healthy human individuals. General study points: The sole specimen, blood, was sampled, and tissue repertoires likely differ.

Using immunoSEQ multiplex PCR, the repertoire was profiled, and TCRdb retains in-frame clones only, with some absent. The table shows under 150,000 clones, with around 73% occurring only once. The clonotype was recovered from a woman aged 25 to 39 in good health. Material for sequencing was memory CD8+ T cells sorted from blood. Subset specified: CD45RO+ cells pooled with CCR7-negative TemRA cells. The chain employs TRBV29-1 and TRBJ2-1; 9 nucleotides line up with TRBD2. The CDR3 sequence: CSVGTSESYNEQFF. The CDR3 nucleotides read TGCAGCGTTGGGACTAGCGAATCCTACAATGAGCAGTTCTTC.